This T cell receptor beta chain was retrieved from a study of tumor-infiltrating lymphocytes in primary liver carcinoma. CDR1 is SGHNT and CDR2 is YENEEA in the germline V gene. This CDR3 has 16 residues. In the case of this clonotype: Germline and junction disagree at one end, which may indicate a read error.

The authors took blood RNA from unsorted whole blood and also extracted germline DNA. The authors made TCR beta cDNA from 450 to 600 ng total RNA with a constant-region primer. The TCR beta library was amplified through three nested multiplex PCR rounds in a modified ARM-PCR procedure. Rounds one and two of PCR, each of approximately 11 cycles, were primed with TRBV1-TRBV30 forward primers and a C-beta reverse primer. Each CDR3 protein gets one entry after TCRdb re-called the multiplex PCR reads with MiXCR. The data show fewer than 400,000 distinct CDR3 sequences, around three fifths seen once. This TCR derives from a woman under 40 with primary liver carcinoma and hepatitis B virus infection. V usage is TRBV11-3 and J usage is TRBJ2-7, with TRBD2 matching over 8 bases. The specimen was peripheral blood. CDR3 loop: CASSFTPGTSKYEQYF. CDR3 nucleotides: TGTGCCAGCAGCTTTACCCCCGGGACTAGTAAATACGAGCAGTATTTC. The full variable domain, in which reference TRBV11-3 and TRBJ2-7 provide the parts outside the CDR3, is EAGVVQSPRYKIIEKKQPVAFWCNPISGHNTLYWYLQNLGQGPELLIRYENEEAVDDSQLPKDRFSAERLKGVDSTLKIQPAELGDSAVYLCASSFTPGTSKYEQYFGPGTRLTVT.